These 20 T cell receptor beta chains came from one sample sequenced in a study of blood T cell repertoires in COVID-19. The assay was immunoSEQ multiplex PCR, and TCRdb's table has in-frame clones only and misses some. The sample shows under 80,000 clones, 80% to 90% of them seen only once. The material sequenced was peripheral blood. The receptors originated from an older man in a cohort sampled during active COVID-19.

The chain joins TRBV7-2 to TRBJ2-7; 8 bases are a match to TRBD2. The CDR3 extends over 16 amino acids. The germline gives CDR1 SGHTA, CDR2 FQGNSA. Unmatched junction bases numbered 12, after V lost 2 bases and J lost 6 bases. The chain's CDR3 is CASSLLVGLVGGEQYF. Written as DNA, the CDR3 is TGTGCCAGCAGCTTATTAGTGGGACTAGTTGGAGGCGAGCAGTACTTC.

The CDR3 region has the DNA TGTGCCAGCAGCGTAGCTGGGGACAACGAGCAGTACTTC. Translated: CASSVAGDNEQYF. The V gene is TRBV9, the J gene TRBJ2-7; D perhaps matches TRBD1 (6 bases). The CDR3 extends over 13 amino acids. V was pared by 0 bases and J by 5 bases, with 9 bases between. Germline V gene sequence: CDR1 SGDLS, CDR2 YYNGEE.

CDR3 DNA: TGTGCCAGCAGCGGACAGGGGAAGGCTAATGAAAAACTGTTTTTT. Protein: CASSGQGKANEKLFF. The V call is TRBV7-2, the J call TRBJ1-4; 9 bases map to TRBD1. The CDR3 is made up of 15 amino acids. The germline CDR1 and CDR2 sequences are SGHTA and FQGNSA. V shed 5 bases and J 3 bases; nucleotides not matched to a gene: 4.

The chain employs TRBV7-8 and TRBJ1-2, with 7 bases identical to TRBD1. Per germline, CDR1 SGHVS and CDR2 FQNEAQ. The CDR3 extends over 15 amino acids. The V and J ends lost 1 base and 4 bases, in that order; junction bases with no gene match: 6. The CDR3 sequence is CASSLVTRGSYGYTF. The DNA of the CDR3 is TGTGCCAGCAGCTTAGTTACCAGGGGGTCCTATGGCTACACCTTC.

In this sample, this clone turned up a few times. This chain's CDR3 is CASSPGQNYGYTF. In DNA, the CDR3 is TGTGCCAGCAGCCCCGGACAGAACTATGGCTACACCTTC. The rearrangement links TRBV7-6 to TRBJ1-2; weak D call: TRBD1 (6 bases). Germline V gene data show CDR1 as SGHVS and CDR2 as FNYEAQ. V was pared by 5 bases and J by 2 bases, with 9 bases between. The CDR3 sequence is 13 residues long.

V is TRBV20-1 and J is TRBJ2-1, with 10 bases fitting TRBD2. Germline-derived CDR1 and CDR2 are DFQATT and SNEGSKA (reference sequence). The CDR3 runs to 15 residues. V gave up 3 bases and J gave up 8 bases; unmatched junction bases: 10. The CDR3, as DNA: TGCAGTGCTAGTTTCGCTAGCGGGGGTGCGGATGAGCAGTTCTTC. Translating gives CSASFASGGADEQFF.

The genes are TRBV19 and TRBJ1-4; a possible D gene is TRBD1 (5 bases). V dropped 7 bases and J dropped 7 bases, with 16 bases sitting between them. This CDR3 is 14 amino acids long. Germline V gives CDR1 LNHDA, CDR2 SQIVND (reference sequence). This CDR3 is CASTKRGGGEKLFF. The CDR3 nucleotides read TGTGCCAGTACCAAGCGGGGGGGTGGTGAAAAACTGTTTTTT.

This clone was detected only a few times. The chain recombines TRBV28 with TRBJ1-4; D is perhaps TRBD1 (6 bases). The CDR3 has 15 residues. Germline CDR1 is MDHEN and CDR2 is SYDVKM. V lost 2 bases and J 7 bases, leaving 14 bases between the germline ends. The DNA for the CDR3 is TGTGCCAGCAGTTTAGGGGGGGGCCCAAGTGAAAAACTGTTTTTT. This translates into CASSLGGGPSEKLFF.

This clone was seen more than once but under ten times. The V and J genes are TRBV6-2 or TRBV6-3 and TRBJ1-5, with D possibly matching TRBD1 (6 bases). The CDR3 totals 19 residues. The germline V and J ends were trimmed by 4 bases and 0 bases, with 22 bases remaining between them. The germline V gene encodes CDR1 MNHEY and CDR2 SVGEGT. The CDR3 DNA follows: TGTGCCAGCAGTTTCGGTTACTACAGGGCCCGCTATAGCAATCAGCCCCAGCATTTT. Translation: CASSFGYYRARYSNQPQHF.

This chain uses TRBV7-8 with TRBJ1-2; the D gene is possibly TRBD1 (5 bases). The CDR3 contains 15 residues. Trimming shortened V by 1 base and J by 5 bases, and 14 bases separated the two germline ends. Germline-derived CDR1 and CDR2 are SGHVS and FQNEAQ. The CDR3 loop reads CASSLEGRTGYGYTF. The DNA of the CDR3 is TGTGCCAGCAGCTTAGAAGGCAGAACAGGATATGGCTACACCTTC.

In its sample, this clone was seen once. The CDR3 protein is CASNTGFGNQPQHF. CDR3 coding DNA: TGTGCCAGCAATACAGGGTTCGGCAATCAGCCCCAGCATTTT. The chain joins TRBV6-5 to TRBJ1-5; TRBD1 is a possible D gene (6 bases). From germline, CDR1 is MNHEY and CDR2 SVGAGI. Trimming removed 7 bases at V and 2 bases at J, with 12 bases between. This CDR3 is 14 amino acids long.

The J gene is TRBJ2-2, the V gene TRBV9; TRBD1 agrees at 8 bases. The junction had 4 bases not matched to a gene; V was cut back by 3 bases and J by 6 bases. Germline CDR1 reads SGDLS; CDR2 reads YYNGEE. The CDR3 totals 14 residues. The CDR3 region is CASSAGQAAGELFF. The CDR3 DNA reads TGTGCCAGCAGCGCGGGACAGGCGGCCGGGGAGCTGTTTTTT.

The genes are TRBV7-2 and TRBJ2-2, with 7 positions matching TRBD2. The CDR3 sequence is 16 residues long. Per the germline V gene, CDR1 is SGHTA and CDR2 is FQGNSA. With 8 bases clipped from V and 5 bases from J, the junction kept 14 bases outside the gene matches. The CDR3 here is CASAPVGPGGTGELFF. The CDR3 coding sequence is TGTGCCAGCGCCCCGGTGGGGCCCGGGGGGACCGGGGAGCTGTTTTTT.

J is TRBJ2-2 and V is TRBV4-1; 10 bases are shared with TRBD1. CDR3 length: 17 residues. V lost 1 base to trimming and J lost 4 bases; unmatched junction nucleotides: 6. The V gene's germline CDR1 is MGHRA and CDR2 YSYEKL. CDR3 region: CASSQADRGRVTGELFF. The CDR3, as DNA: TGCGCCAGCAGCCAAGCCGACAGGGGGCGCGTCACCGGGGAGCTGTTTTTT.

The chain combines TRBV5-4 with TRBJ2-5, with 7 bases fitting TRBD2. CDR1 is SGHNT, CDR2 YYREEE, per germline (reference sequence). V dropped 2 bases and J dropped 2; count of bases not matched to a gene: 6. CDR3 length: 15 amino acids. The CDR3: CASSFPGGRQETQYF. The CDR3 nucleotides read TGTGCCAGCAGCTTTCCGGGGGGTAGGCAAGAGACCCAGTACTTC.

The rearrangement links TRBV2 to TRBJ1-6; no clear D. Germline CDR1 is SNHLY and CDR2 is FYNNEI. This CDR3 spans 12 amino acids. The germline V and J ends were trimmed by 5 bases and 9 bases, with 8 bases remaining between them. CDR3 bases: TGTGCCAGCAGTCTCGAGTTTTCACCCCTCCACTTT. Translating it yields CASSLEFSPLHF. Full variable domain (rest looked up from reference TRBV2 and TRBJ1-6): EPEVTQTPSHQVTQMGQEVILRCVPISNHLYFYWYRQILGQKVEFLVSFYNNEISEKSEIFDDQFSVERPDGSNFTLKIRSTKLEDSAMYFCASSLEFSPLHFGNGTRLTVT.

The CDR3 protein is CASSENLRTEAFF. Written as DNA, the CDR3 is TGTGCCAGCAGTGAAAACTTGAGGACTGAAGCTTTCTTT. The rearrangement links TRBV9 to TRBJ1-1; no firm D call. CDR1 SGDLS and CDR2 YYNGEE come from the germline V gene. The V and J ends lost 5 bases and 5 bases respectively, with 13 bases between them. The CDR3 totals 13 residues.

This clone was seen ten or more times. The chain links TRBV18 to TRBJ2-2; D is perhaps TRBD2 (5 bases). The V and J ends lost 2 bases and 4 bases respectively, with 8 bases between them. This CDR3 region has 14 residues. Per germline, CDR1 KGHSH and CDR2 LQKENI. The CDR3 reads CASSPESGTGELFF. The DNA for the CDR3 is TGTGCCAGCTCACCAGAGAGCGGCACCGGGGAGCTGTTTTTT.

V and J are TRBV15 and TRBJ1-5; possible D gene TRBD1, 5 bases. There are 15 residues in the CDR3. V shed 1 base and J shed 7 bases, with 14 bases lying between them. Germline CDR1 is LNHNV and CDR2 is YYDKDF (reference sequence). CDR3 DNA sequence: TGTGCCACCAGCAGAGGCCAGACAGCCACCCAGCCCCAGCATTTT. This gives the protein CATSRGQTATQPQHF. The entire variable domain, with the rest obtained from reference TRBV15 and TRBJ1-5, is as follows: DAMVIQNPRYQVTQFGKPVTLSCSQTLNHNVMYWYQQKSSQAPKLLFHYYDKDFNNEADTPDNFQSRRPNTSFCFLDIRSPGLGDTAMYLCATSRGQTATQPQHFGDGTRLSIL.

The J gene is TRBJ1-5, the V gene TRBV4-2; maybe TRBD1 (6 bases). The V gene lost 0 bases and the J gene lost 3 bases, with 9 bases spanning the gap. Germline CDR1 reads LGHNA; CDR2 reads YNFKEQ. The CDR3 covers 15 residues. CDR3 DNA: TGTGCCAGCAGCCAAGACGGACAGTCCAATCAGCCCCAGCATTTT. Its protein is CASSQDGQSNQPQHF.